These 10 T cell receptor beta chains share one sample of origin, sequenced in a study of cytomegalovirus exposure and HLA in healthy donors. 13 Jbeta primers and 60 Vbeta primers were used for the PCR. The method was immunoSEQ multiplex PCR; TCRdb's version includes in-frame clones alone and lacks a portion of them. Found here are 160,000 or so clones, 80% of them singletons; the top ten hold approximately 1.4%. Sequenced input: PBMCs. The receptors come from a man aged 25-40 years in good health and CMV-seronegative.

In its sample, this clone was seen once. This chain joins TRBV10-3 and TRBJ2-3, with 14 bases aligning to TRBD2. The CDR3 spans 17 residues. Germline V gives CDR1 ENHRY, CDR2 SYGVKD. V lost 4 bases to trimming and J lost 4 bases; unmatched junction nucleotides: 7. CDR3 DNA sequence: TGTGCCATCAGTGGGGCGACTAGCGGGAGGGGATCAGATACGCAGTATTTT. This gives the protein CAISGATSGRGSDTQYF.

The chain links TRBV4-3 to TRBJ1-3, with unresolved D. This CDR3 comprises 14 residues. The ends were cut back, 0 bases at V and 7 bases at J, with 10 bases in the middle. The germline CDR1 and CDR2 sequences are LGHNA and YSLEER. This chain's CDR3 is CASSQDNTMNTIYF. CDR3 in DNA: TGCGCCAGCAGCCAAGATAATACAATGAACACCATATATTTT.

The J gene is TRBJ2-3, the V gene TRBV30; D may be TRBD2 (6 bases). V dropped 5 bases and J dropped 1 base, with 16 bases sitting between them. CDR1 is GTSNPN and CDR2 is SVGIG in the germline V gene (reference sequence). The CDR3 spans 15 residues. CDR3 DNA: TGTGCCTGGGGCCCGTGGGCTAGCGGCACAGATACGCAGTATTTT. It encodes CAWGPWASGTDTQYF.

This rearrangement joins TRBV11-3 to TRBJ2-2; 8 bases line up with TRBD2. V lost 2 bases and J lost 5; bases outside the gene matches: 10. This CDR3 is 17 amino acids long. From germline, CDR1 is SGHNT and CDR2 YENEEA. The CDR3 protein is CASSLPLSGGGTGELFF. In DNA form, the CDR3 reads TGTGCCAGCAGCTTACCCCTCTCCGGGGGGGGTACCGGGGAGCTGTTTTTT.

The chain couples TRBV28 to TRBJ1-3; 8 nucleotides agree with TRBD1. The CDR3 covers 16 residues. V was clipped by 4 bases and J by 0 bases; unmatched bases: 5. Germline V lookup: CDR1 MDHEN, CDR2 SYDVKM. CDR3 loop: CASSYHRGSSGNTIYF. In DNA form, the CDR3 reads TGTGCCAGCAGTTACCACAGGGGGAGCTCTGGAAACACCATATATTTT.

For the CDR3, the DNA is TGTGCCAGCCTCCCCCGGCCTGGACAGGGGGCCTTAGATACGCAGTATTTT. This gives the protein CASLPRPGQGALDTQYF. The chain joins TRBV28 to TRBJ2-3, with TRBD1 matching 11 bases. Germline V gives CDR1 MDHEN, CDR2 SYDVKM. J was trimmed by 5 bases and V by 8 bases; bases with no gene match: 15. This CDR3 has 17 amino acids.

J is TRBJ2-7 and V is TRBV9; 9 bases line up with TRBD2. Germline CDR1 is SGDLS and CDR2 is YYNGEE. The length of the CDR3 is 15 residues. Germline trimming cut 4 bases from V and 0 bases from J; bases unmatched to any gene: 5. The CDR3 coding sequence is TGTGCCAGCAGCTCCGGGACTAGCAGCTCCTACGAGCAGTACTTC. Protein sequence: CASSSGTSSSYEQYF.

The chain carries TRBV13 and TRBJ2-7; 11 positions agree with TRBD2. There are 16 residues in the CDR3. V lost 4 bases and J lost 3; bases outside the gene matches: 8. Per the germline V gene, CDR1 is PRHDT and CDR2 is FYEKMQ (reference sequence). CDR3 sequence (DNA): TGTGCCAGCAGCTCACGGACTAGCGGGTTATACTACGAGCAGTACTTC. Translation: CASSSRTSGLYYEQYF. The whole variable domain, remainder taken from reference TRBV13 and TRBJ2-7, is AAGVIQSPRHLIKEKRETATLKCYPIPRHDTVYWYQQGPGQDPQFLISFYEKMQSDKGSIPDRFSAQQFSDYHSELNMSSLELGDSALYFCASSSRTSGLYYEQYFGPGTRLTVT.

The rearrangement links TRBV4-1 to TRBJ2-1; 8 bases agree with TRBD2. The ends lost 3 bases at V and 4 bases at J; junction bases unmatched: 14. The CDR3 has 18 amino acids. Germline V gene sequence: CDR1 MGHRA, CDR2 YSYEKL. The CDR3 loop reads CASSQEGTRGGWYNEQFF. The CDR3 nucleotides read TGCGCCAGCAGCCAGGAAGGGACTAGGGGAGGGTGGTACAATGAGCAGTTCTTC.

The CDR3 DNA reads as TGCGCCAGCAGCCAAGGGCCGGGACAGGGCTACGAGCAGTACTTC. This encodes CASSQGPGQGYEQYF. This chain joins TRBV4-1 and TRBJ2-7; 9 bases are shared with TRBD1. The CDR3 runs to 15 residues. The junction had 4 bases not matched to a gene; V was cut back by 1 base and J by 3 bases. Per germline, CDR1 MGHRA and CDR2 YSYEKL.